The T cell receptor (beta chain) described here comes from a study of blood T cell dynamics during melanoma immunotherapy. Study-wide findings and caveats: Cell-free DNA CDR3 sequences most resembled the immune-effector CD8+ subset, which was also most clonal.

Germline CDR1 and CDR2: MNHEY and SMNVEV (reference sequence). This CDR3 has 15 amino acids. Specified time point: week 3, after first cycle of checkpoint inhibitor. The assay received all extracted DNA from sorted CD8+ subsets. Clones were read by immunoSEQ multiplex PCR, and TCRdb kept only the in-frame ones, dropping some. The sample lists 15,000 or so clones; under 95% were seen once. As regards this clone: The antigen is unknown.

The TCR was taken from a human donor with melanoma. The chain carries TRBV27 and TRBJ2-5, with D tentatively TRBD2 (5 bases). The J call may be in error: the DNA end matches TRBJ2-7 better. Sequences were derived from effector memory CD8+ T cells from blood, sampled from a patient treated with checkpoint blockade. CDR3 sequence reads: CASSPRGIPSYEQYF. The DNA of the CDR3 is TGTGCCAGCAGCCCACGGGGTATCCCATCCTACGAGCAGTACTTC.